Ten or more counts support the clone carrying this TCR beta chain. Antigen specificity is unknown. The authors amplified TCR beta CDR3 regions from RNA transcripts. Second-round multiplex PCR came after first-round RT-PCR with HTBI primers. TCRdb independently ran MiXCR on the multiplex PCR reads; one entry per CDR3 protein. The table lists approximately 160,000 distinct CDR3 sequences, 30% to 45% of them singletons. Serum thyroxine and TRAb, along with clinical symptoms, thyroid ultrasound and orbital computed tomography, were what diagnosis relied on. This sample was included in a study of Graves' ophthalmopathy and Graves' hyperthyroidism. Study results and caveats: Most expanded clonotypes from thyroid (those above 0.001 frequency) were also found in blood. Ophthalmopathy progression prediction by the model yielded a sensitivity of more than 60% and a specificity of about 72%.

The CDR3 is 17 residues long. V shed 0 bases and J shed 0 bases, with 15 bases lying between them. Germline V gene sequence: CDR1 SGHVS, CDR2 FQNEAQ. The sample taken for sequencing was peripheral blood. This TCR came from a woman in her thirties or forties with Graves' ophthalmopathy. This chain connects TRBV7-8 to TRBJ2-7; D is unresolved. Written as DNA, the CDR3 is TGTGCCAGCAGCTTAGCCCAATACGCGGATAACTCCTACGAGCAGTACTTC. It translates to CASSLAQYADNSYEQYF. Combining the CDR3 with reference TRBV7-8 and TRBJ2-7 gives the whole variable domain GAGVSQSPRYKVAKRGQDVALRCDPISGHVSLFWYQQALGQGPEFLTYFQNEAQLDKSGLPSDRFFAERPEGSVSTLKIQRTQQEDSAVYLCASSLAQYADNSYEQYFGPGTRLTVT.